This is a list of T cell receptor beta chains from one sample in a study of blood T cell repertoires in COVID-19. The assay was immunoSEQ multiplex PCR, and TCRdb's table has in-frame clones only and misses some. The data show 110,000 to 150,000 clones, almost 85% seen once. Sequenced input: peripheral blood. The receptors originated from a man aged 50 to 60 with acute or convalescent COVID-19. Each CDR3 is given with its conserved first and last residue. A D gene is named only where the DNA matches it firmly. Expanded clones get a size class; other rows say once, few or many, or leave the size out.

D gene	V gene	clone size	CDR3 length	J gene	CDR3 protein	CDR3 DNA
-	TRBV27	-	14	TRBJ2-3	CASSLSGLADTQYF	TGTGCCAGCAGTTTAAGCGGCCTCGCAGATACGCAGTATTTT
TRBD1	TRBV14	once	14	TRBJ2-3	CASSRRQGADTQYF	TGTGCCAGCAGCCGTAGACAGGGCGCAGATACGCAGTATTTT
TRBD1	TRBV11-3	-	17	TRBJ1-1	CASSPSPGQGGGTEAFF	TGTGCCAGCAGCCCTAGTCCGGGACAGGGGGGAGGGACTGAAGCTTTCTTT
TRBD1	TRBV7-9	-	15	TRBJ1-2	CASSLAPAGGNGYTF	TGTGCCAGCAGCTTAGCGCCGGCAGGGGGCAATGGCTACACCTTC
TRBD1	TRBV5-1	-	13	TRBJ2-5	CASSMDRAETQYF	TGCGCCAGCAGCATGGACAGGGCCGAGACCCAGTACTTC
-	TRBV3-1/TRBV3-2	-	16	TRBJ2-1	CASSQEGGKLVGEQFF	TGTGCCAGCAGCCAAGAAGGCGGGAAATTAGTAGGTGAGCAGTTCTTC
TRBD1	TRBV9	-	16	TRBJ1-3	CASSPHRGREGNTIYF	TGTGCCAGCAGCCCCCACAGGGGACGAGAAGGAAACACCATATATTTT
-	TRBV28	-	12	TRBJ1-3	CASSPSTDTIYF	TGTGCCAGCAGTCCATCTACGGACACCATATATTTT
TRBD1	TRBV2	few	16	TRBJ1-6	CASSEGTGGLWTPLHF	TGTGCCAGCAGTGAAGGGACAGGGGGCCTTTGGACACCCCTCCACTTT
-	TRBV19	few	14	TRBJ1-3	CASPSTGEGNTIYF	TGTGCCAGTCCTTCGACAGGCGAGGGAAACACCATATATTTT
-	TRBV21-1	few	15	TRBJ1-3	CASNQGKGTGNTIYF	TGTGCCAGTAATCAGGGGAAAGGTACTGGAAACACCATATATTTT
-	TRBV10-3	once	14	TRBJ1-2	CAISESEGHYGYTF	TGTGCCATCAGTGAGTCGGAGGGGCACTATGGCTACACCTTC
TRBD1	TRBV28	-	15	TRBJ1-2	CASSAGDRGGYGYTF	TGTGCCAGCAGTGCGGGGGACAGGGGTGGCTATGGCTACACCTTC
TRBD2	TRBV27	-	13	TRBJ2-1	CASSLAAYNEQFF	TGTGCCAGCAGCCTAGCGGCTTACAATGAGCAGTTCTTC
-	TRBV18	few	13	TRBJ1-2	CASSLDSNYGYTF	TGTGCCAGCTCACTGGACAGTAACTATGGCTACACCTTC
-	TRBV4-1	-	13	TRBJ2-7	CASARGEYYEQYF	TGCGCCAGCGCCCGGGGAGAATACTACGAGCAGTACTTC
-	TRBV7-2	-	17	TRBJ2-3	CASSEVVRRGRTDTQYF	TGTGCCAGCAGCGAGGTAGTCAGGCGGGGCCGCACAGATACGCAGTATTTT
TRBD1	TRBV9	-	15	TRBJ1-5	CASSPRDSLNQPQHF	TGTGCCAGCAGCCCTCGGGACAGCCTAAATCAGCCCCAGCATTTT
TRBD1	TRBV15	-	16	TRBJ1-3	CATSSFRTGAGNTIYF	TGTGCCACCAGCAGCTTTCGGACAGGGGCTGGAAACACCATATATTTT
-	TRBV6-5	once	14	TRBJ1-3	CASSYLGSGNTIYF	TGTGCCAGCAGTTACCTAGGCTCTGGAAACACCATATATTTT
-	TRBV4-1	-	14	TRBJ1-4	CASSPMAFNEKLFF	TGCGCCAGCAGCCCAATGGCCTTTAATGAAAAACTGTTTTTT
TRBD1	TRBV4-2	-	18	TRBJ2-7	CASSQGLHPGQGAYEQYF	TGTGCCAGCAGCCAAGGTCTCCACCCGGGACAGGGGGCCTACGAGCAGTACTTC
-	TRBV5-1	-	16	TRBJ1-4	CASSLVPQGFDEKLFF	TGCGCCAGCAGCTTGGTCCCGCAGGGGTTTGACGAAAAACTGTTTTTT
-	TRBV29-1	-	13	TRBJ2-3	CSVEWTAADTQYF	TGCAGCGTTGAGTGGACAGCCGCAGATACGCAGTATTTT
-	TRBV11-2	-	13	TRBJ2-1	CASSLARYNEQFF	TGTGCCAGCAGCTTAGCCAGATACAATGAGCAGTTCTTC
-	TRBV7-7	-	14	TRBJ2-3	CASSLSGSTDTQYF	TGTGCTAGCAGCCTGAGCGGTAGCACAGATACGCAGTATTTT
-	TRBV5-1	-	14	TRBJ2-2	CASSLVEVAGELFF	TGCGCCAGCAGCCTCGTTGAGGTTGCCGGGGAGCTGTTTTTT
TRBD1	TRBV5-4	-	15	TRBJ1-2	CASSSDRGGTYGYTF	TGTGCCAGCAGCTCGGACAGGGGGGGAACCTATGGCTACACCTTC
-	TRBV30	-	12	TRBJ2-1	CAWSGGGNEQFF	TGTGCCTGGAGTGGAGGGGGAAATGAGCAGTTCTTC
-	TRBV19	-	14	TRBJ1-5	CASSGQFSNQPQHF	TGTGCCAGTAGTGGCCAGTTTAGCAATCAGCCCCAGCATTTT
TRBD1	TRBV15	-	15	TRBJ1-6	CATSKQGWVDSPLHF	TGTGCCACCAGCAAACAGGGGTGGGTCGATTCACCCCTCCACTTT
TRBD2	TRBV5-1	-	16	TRBJ2-7	CASSPSLAGGTYEQYF	TGCGCCAGCAGCCCTAGCCTAGCGGGGGGAACATACGAGCAGTACTTC